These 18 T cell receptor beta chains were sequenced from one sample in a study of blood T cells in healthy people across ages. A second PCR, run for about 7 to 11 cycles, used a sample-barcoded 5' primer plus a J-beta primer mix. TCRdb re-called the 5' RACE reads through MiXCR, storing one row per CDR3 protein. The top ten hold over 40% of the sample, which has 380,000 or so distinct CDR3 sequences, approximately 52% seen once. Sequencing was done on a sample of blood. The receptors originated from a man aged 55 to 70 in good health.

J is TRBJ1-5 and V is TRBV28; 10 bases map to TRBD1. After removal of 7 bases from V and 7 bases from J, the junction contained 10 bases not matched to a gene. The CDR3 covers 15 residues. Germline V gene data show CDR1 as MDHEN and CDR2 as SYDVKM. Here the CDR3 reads CASNIWGQGNQPQHF. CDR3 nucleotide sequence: TGTGCCAGCAATATCTGGGGACAGGGGAACCAGCCCCAGCATTTT.

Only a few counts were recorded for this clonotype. The CDR3: CASSRESGTHGYTF. CDR3 sequence (DNA): TGTGCCAGCAGCAGAGAGTCGGGGACACATGGCTACACCTTC. The chain couples TRBV11-2 to TRBJ1-2; a weak D match, TRBD1 (6 bases). The CDR3 has 14 residues. Germline V lookup: CDR1 SGHAT, CDR2 FQNNGV. Deletions cut 5 bases from V and 6 bases from J, with 16 bases between.

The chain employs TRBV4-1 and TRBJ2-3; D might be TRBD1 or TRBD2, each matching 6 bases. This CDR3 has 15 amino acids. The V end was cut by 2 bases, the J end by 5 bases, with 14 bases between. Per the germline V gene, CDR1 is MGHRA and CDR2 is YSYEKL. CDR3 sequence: CASSQTTGAGDTQYF. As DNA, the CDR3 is TGCGCCAGCAGCCAAACGACGGGGGCCGGAGATACGCAGTATTTT.

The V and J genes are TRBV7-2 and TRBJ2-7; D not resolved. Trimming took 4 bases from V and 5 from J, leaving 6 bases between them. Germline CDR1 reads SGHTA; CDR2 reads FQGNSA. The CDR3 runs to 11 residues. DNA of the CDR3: TGTGCCAGCAGCTACCGAAACGAGCAGTACTTC. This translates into CASSYRNEQYF.

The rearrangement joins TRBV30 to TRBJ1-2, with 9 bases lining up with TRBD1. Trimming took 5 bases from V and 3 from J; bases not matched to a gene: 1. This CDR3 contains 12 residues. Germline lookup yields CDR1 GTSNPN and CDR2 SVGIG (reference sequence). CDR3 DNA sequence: TGTGCCTGGGGGGACAGGGACTATGGCTACACCTTC. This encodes CAWGDRDYGYTF.

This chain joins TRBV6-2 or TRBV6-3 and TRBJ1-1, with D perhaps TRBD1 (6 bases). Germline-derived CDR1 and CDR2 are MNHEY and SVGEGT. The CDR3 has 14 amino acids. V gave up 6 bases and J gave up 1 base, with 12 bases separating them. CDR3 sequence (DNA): TGTGCCAGCAGGAGGGGGGTACCGAACACTGAAGCTTTCTTT. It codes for CASRRGVPNTEAFF.

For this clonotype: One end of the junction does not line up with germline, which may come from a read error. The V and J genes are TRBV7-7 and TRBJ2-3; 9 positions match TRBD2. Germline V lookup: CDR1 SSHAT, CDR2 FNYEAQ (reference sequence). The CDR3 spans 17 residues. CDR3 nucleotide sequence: TGTGCTAGCAGCTTAGGGGCGGGAGGGACCCTGACAGATACGCAGTATTTT. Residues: CASSLGAGGTLTDTQYF.

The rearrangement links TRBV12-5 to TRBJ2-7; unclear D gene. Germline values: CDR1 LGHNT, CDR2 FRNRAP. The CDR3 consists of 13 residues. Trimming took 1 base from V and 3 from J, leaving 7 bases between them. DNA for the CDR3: TGTGCTAGTGGTTTGGGACACCGCTACGAGCAGTACTTC. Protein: CASGLGHRYEQYF.

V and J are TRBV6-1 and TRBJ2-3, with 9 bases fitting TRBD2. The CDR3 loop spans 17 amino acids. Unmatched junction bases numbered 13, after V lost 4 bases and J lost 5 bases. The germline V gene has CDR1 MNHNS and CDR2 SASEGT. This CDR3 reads CASSGLLGGRGEDTQYF. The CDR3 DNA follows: TGTGCCAGCAGTGGCCTCCTCGGCGGGAGGGGGGAAGATACGCAGTATTTT.

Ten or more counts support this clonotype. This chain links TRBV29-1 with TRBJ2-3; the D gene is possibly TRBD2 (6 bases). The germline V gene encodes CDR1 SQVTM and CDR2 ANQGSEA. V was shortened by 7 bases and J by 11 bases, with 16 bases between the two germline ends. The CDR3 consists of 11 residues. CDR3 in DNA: TGCAGCGGCCGCTTGCAGGGAGGGCAGTATTTT. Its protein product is CSGRLQGGQYF.

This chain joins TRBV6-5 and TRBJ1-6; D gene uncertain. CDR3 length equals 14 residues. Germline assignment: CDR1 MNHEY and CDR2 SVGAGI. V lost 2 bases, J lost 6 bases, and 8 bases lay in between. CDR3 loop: CASSYEAFNSPLHF. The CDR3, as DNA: TGTGCCAGCAGTTACGAAGCTTTTAATTCACCCCTCCACTTT.

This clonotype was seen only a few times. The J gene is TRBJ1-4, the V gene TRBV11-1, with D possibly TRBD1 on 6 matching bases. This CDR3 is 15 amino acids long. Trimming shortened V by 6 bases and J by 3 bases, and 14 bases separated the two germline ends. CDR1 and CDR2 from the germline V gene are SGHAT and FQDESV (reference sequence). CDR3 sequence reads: CASRSGGAANEKLFF. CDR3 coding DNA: TGTGCCAGCAGATCCGGGGGCGCCGCTAATGAAAAACTGTTTTTT.

Written as DNA, the CDR3 is TGTGCCAGCAGCGTAGGAGGTTTTCAGGCGAACACCGGGGAGCTGTTTTTT. It translates to CASSVGGFQANTGELFF. The chain combines TRBV9 with TRBJ2-2; D is unclear. V shed 0 bases and J shed 0 bases, with 12 bases lying between them. In germline, CDR1 is SGDLS, CDR2 YYNGEE. The length of the CDR3 is 17 residues.

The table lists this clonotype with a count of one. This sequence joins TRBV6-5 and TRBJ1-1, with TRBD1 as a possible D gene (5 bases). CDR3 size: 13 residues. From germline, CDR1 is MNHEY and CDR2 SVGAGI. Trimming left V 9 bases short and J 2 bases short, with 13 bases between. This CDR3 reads CASRGGINTEAFF. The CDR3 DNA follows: TGTGCCAGTCGGGGGGGAATTAACACTGAAGCTTTCTTT.

CDR3 loop: CASSPFGPDTQYF. CDR3 DNA sequence: TGTGCCAGCAGCCCATTCGGTCCAGATACGCAGTATTTT. The chain is built from TRBV7-3 and TRBJ2-3, with D uncertain. V shed 5 bases and J shed 4 bases, with 10 bases lying between them. The CDR3 is 13 residues long. Germline V gene data show CDR1 as SGHTA and CDR2 as FQGTGA.

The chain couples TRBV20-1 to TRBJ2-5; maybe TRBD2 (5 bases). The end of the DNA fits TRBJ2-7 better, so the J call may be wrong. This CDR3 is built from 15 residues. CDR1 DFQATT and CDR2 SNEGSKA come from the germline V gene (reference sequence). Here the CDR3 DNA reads TGCAGTGCTAGAGATGTCTTGCCCTCCCGGGGCGAGCAGTACTTC. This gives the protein CSARDVLPSRGEQYF.

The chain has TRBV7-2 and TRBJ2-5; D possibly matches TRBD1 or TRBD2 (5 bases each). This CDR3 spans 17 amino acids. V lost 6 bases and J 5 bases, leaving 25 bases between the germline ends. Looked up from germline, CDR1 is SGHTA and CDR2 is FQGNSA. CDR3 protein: CASSPFRSTGPRETQYF. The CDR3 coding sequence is TGTGCCAGCAGTCCCTTCCGATCTACGGGACCGCGGGAGACCCAGTACTTC.

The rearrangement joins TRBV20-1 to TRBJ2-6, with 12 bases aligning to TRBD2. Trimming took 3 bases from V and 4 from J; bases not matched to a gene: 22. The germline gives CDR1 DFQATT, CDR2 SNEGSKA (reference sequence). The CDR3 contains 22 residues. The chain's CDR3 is CSASRRASGRASTSIGANVLTF. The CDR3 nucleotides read TGCAGTGCTAGTCGACGGGCTAGCGGGAGGGCCAGCACGTCTATAGGGGCCAACGTCCTGACTTTC.